The entry below describes one T cell receptor (beta chain). These data come from a study of OX40 agonist ivuxolimab in advanced cancers. Study information: Of mixed ages from about 20 to 80 and averaging roughly 66 years, the group was about 80% male.

The table came from immunoSEQ multiplex PCR; TCRdb's copy has only in-frame clones and leaves some out. This sample yields approximately 89,000 clones, of which around 88% are seen a single time; roughly 0.71% belongs to the top ten. No patient had autoimmune disease or received systemic immunosuppression. V lost 6 bases to trimming and J lost 5 bases; unmatched junction nucleotides: 8. The CDR3 sequence is 14 residues long. Germline V gene sequence: CDR1 MDHEN, CDR2 SYDVKM. The source is an adult with an advanced solid tumor such as melanoma, head and neck, liver or kidney cancer. The sample consisted of CD4+ or CD8+ T cells sorted from blood, taken in a trial of the OX40 agonist ivuxolimab. This rearrangement joins TRBV28 to TRBJ1-1; 8 bases fit TRBD1. The CDR3 bases are TGTGCCAGCAGGGAAGGACAGGGCCGAACTGAAGCTTTCTTT. Its protein product is CASREGQGRTEAFF.